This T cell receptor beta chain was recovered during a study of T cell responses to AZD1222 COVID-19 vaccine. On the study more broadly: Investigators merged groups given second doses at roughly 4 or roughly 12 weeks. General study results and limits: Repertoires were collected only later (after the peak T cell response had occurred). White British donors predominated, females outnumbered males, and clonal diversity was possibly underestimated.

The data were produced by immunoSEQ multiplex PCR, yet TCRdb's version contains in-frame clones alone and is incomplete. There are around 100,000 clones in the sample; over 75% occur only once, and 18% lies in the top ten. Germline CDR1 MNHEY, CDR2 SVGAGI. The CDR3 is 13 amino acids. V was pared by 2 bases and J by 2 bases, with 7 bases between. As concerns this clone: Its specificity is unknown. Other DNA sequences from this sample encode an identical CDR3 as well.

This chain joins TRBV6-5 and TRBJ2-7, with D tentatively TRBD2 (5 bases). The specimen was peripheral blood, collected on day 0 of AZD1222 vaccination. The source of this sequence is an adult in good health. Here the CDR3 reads CASSYRGAYEQYF. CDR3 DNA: TGTGCCAGCAGTTACCGGGGAGCCTACGAGCAGTACTTC.